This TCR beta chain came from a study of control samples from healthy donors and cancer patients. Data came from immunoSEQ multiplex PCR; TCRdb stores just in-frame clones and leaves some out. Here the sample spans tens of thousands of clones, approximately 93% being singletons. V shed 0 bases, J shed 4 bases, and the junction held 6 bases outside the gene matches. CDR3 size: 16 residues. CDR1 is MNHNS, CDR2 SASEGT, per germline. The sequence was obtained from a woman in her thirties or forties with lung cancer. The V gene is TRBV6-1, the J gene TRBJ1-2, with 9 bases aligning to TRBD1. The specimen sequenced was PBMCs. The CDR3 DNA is TGTGCCAGCAGTGAAGCGGCGGGGGACAGGGTCTATGGCTACACCTTC. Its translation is CASSEAAGDRVYGYTF.